These 24 T cell receptor beta chains were all obtained from the same sample, sequenced in a study of beta chain features in type 1 diabetes. General study findings and limits: Researchers report that Type 1 diabetes patients had moderately but significantly shorter TCRB CDR3s across all four CD4+ subsets.

Expressed TCRB transcripts were sequenced after all isolated RNA was converted to cDNA. Method: immunoSEQ multiplex PCR; TCRdb's copy keeps in-frame clones and lacks some. Of hundreds of thousands of clones detected, over 10% appear once; the ten largest clones hold about 0.02%. Their specific antigens are unknown. Sequencing was done on a sample of naive CD4+ T cells from blood. Source of these receptors: a man younger than 30 with type 1 diabetes.

The chain recombines TRBV5-4 with TRBJ1-4; D remains unclear. Trimming removed 1 base from V and 4 bases from J, with 5 bases in between. This CDR3 region has 13 residues. Germline loops: CDR1 SGHNT, CDR2 YYREEE (reference sequence). CDR3 protein: CASSLISNEKLFF. As DNA, the CDR3 is TGTGCCAGCAGCTTGATTAGTAATGAAAAACTGTTTTTT.

This clone came up a few times. The chain recombines TRBV7-9 with TRBJ2-1; tentative D call: TRBD1 (5 bases). Trimming pared 4 bases from V and 4 bases from J, leaving 11 bases between. Per the germline V gene, CDR1 is SEHNR and CDR2 is FQNEAQ (reference sequence). This CDR3 comprises 14 residues. CDR3 nucleotides: TGTGCCAGCAGCTACCAGACAGAGTACAATGAGCAGTTCTTC. Translated, it gives CASSYQTEYNEQFF. Combining the CDR3 with reference TRBV7-9 and TRBJ2-1 gives the whole variable domain DTGVSQNPRHKITKRGQNVTFRCDPISEHNRLYWYRQTLGQGPEFLTYFQNEAQLEKSRLLSDRFSAERPKGSFSTLEIQRTEQGDSAMYLCASSYQTEYNEQFFGPGTRLTVL.

This clone was detected a few times. J is TRBJ1-3 and V is TRBV29-1, with D unclear. V lost 3 bases and J lost 3, with 9 bases in between. Germline CDR1 SQVTM, CDR2 ANQGSEA. This CDR3 has 13 residues. The CDR3 DNA sequence: TGCAGCGTTGACGTTCAAGGTGGAAACACCATATATTTT. It specifies CSVDVQGGNTIYF.

This clone was counted a few times. As DNA, the CDR3 is TGTGCCAGCAGGCTCGCCGGGACAGGGAACACCGGGGAGCTGTTTTTT. It translates to CASRLAGTGNTGELFF. The chain joins TRBV14 to TRBJ2-2; TRBD1 agrees at 8 bases. Per the germline V gene, CDR1 is SGHDN and CDR2 is FVKESK. V dropped 6 bases and J dropped 1; count of bases not matched to a gene: 7. The CDR3 has 16 amino acids.

There are a few counts of this clone. The rearrangement joins TRBV29-1 to TRBJ1-1; D gene unclear. Looked up from germline, CDR1 is SQVTM and CDR2 is ANQGSEA. V lost 4 bases and J 1 base, leaving 22 bases between the germline ends. The CDR3 is 17 amino acids. CDR3 residues: CSVVASFHTVRNTEAFF. The CDR3 DNA follows: TGCAGCGTTGTGGCCAGCTTTCATACGGTCCGGAACACTGAAGCTTTCTTT.

This clone came up a few times. This chain joins TRBV30 and TRBJ1-2, with D perhaps TRBD1 (6 bases). The CDR3 runs 13 residues. Germline CDR1 and CDR2: GTSNPN and SVGIG (reference sequence). Trimming pared 1 base from V and 4 bases from J, leaving 10 bases between. CDR3 sequence (DNA): TGTGCCTGGAGTGCGGGGGCCGTCTATGGCTACACCTTC. This gives the protein CAWSAGAVYGYTF.

This clone occurred a few times. The V call is TRBV13, the J call TRBJ2-7, with 8 positions matching TRBD1. The J segment lost 3 bases and the V segment lost 5 bases, leaving 3 bases of the junction unmatched. The CDR3 extends over 13 amino acids. The germline CDR1 and CDR2 sequences are PRHDT and FYEKMQ (reference sequence). The DNA of the CDR3 is TGTGCCAGCAGCCCTGGACAGGGCTACGAGCAGTACTTC. This codes for CASSPGQGYEQYF.

In this sample, this clone turned up a few times. V is TRBV30 and J is TRBJ1-1; D may be TRBD1 (5 bases). The CDR3 is 13 residues long. V lost 3 bases, J lost 4 bases, and 12 bases lay in between. The germline CDR1 and CDR2 sequences are GTSNPN and SVGIG (reference sequence). CDR3 nucleotides: TGTGCCTGGAGCACACCCCAGGGCACTGAAGCTTTCTTT. It is translated as CAWSTPQGTEAFF.

This clone was seen more than once but under ten times. The V and J genes are TRBV19 and TRBJ2-7; tentative D call: TRBD2 (6 bases). Trimming left V 3 bases short and J 5 bases short, with 11 bases between. CDR3 size: 13 residues. CDR1 and CDR2 from the germline V gene are LNHDA and SQIVND (reference sequence). The CDR3 bases are TGTGCCAGTAGTATGGAGGGAGTCAACGAGCAGTACTTC. Translation gives CASSMEGVNEQYF. Combining the CDR3 with reference TRBV19 and TRBJ2-7 gives the whole variable domain DGGITQSPKYLFRKEGQNVTLSCEQNLNHDAMYWYRQDPGQGLRLIYYSQIVNDFQKGDIAEGYSVSREKKESFPLTVTSAQKNPTAFYLCASSMEGVNEQYFGPGTRLTVT.

This clone was observed a handful of times. The chain combines TRBV6-6 with TRBJ1-1; D ambiguous. Germline V lookup: CDR1 MNHNY, CDR2 SVGAGI (reference sequence). The CDR3 has 15 residues. V shed 8 bases and J shed 5 bases, with 21 bases lying between them. CDR3 residues: CASCALGVSGTEAFF. The CDR3 DNA reads as TGTGCCAGCTGCGCCCTCGGGGTCTCCGGGACTGAAGCTTTCTTT.

Only a few counts were recorded for this clone. The rearrangement links TRBV14 to TRBJ1-1; D not certain. The CDR3 totals 14 residues. V gave up 0 bases and J gave up 1 base, with 6 bases separating them. Germline CDR1 is SGHDN and CDR2 is FVKESK. In DNA, the CDR3 is TGTGCCAGCAGCCAAGATGGAGGGAACACTGAAGCTTTCTTT. Its translation: CASSQDGGNTEAFF.

This clone was picked up a small number of times. J is TRBJ2-1 and V is TRBV5-1; 8 nucleotides agree with TRBD1. Germline trimming cut 4 bases from V and 8 bases from J; bases unmatched to any gene: 17. The CDR3 contains 17 residues. Germline V gene data show CDR1 as SGHRS and CDR2 as YFSETQ. The CDR3 DNA sequence: TGCGCCAGCAGCCTCCGAGCGGACAGGGCTATTGGGGATGAGCAGTTCTTC. It is translated as CASSLRADRAIGDEQFF.

The chain carries TRBV5-1 and TRBJ2-5, with D possibly TRBD1 on 5 matching bases. Trimming removed 3 bases at V and 0 bases at J, with 12 bases between. Germline V gene sequence: CDR1 SGHRS, CDR2 YFSETQ. There are 15 residues in the CDR3. The CDR3 DNA reads as TGCGCCAGCAGCTCTTACTCACAGGACCAAGAGACCCAGTACTTC. It yields the protein CASSSYSQDQETQYF.

CDR3 amino acids: CASSQEGRVFGYEQYF. In DNA, the CDR3 is TGTGCCAGCAGCCAAGAGGGCAGGGTCTTCGGCTACGAGCAGTACTTC. This chain uses TRBV4-2 with TRBJ2-7; D possibly corresponds to TRBD1 (5 bases). Trimming took off 0 bases at V and 3 bases at J, with 15 bases between the two ends. The CDR3 runs 16 residues. Germline V gives CDR1 LGHNA, CDR2 YNFKEQ.

This clone showed up just a few times. CDR3 sequence: CASSDGTSGYNEQFF. The CDR3 nucleotides are TGCGCCAGCAGCGACGGGACTAGCGGTTACAATGAGCAGTTCTTC. The V and J genes are TRBV5-1 and TRBJ2-1, with TRBD2 identical over 11 bases. The CDR3 contains 15 residues. Trimming removed 4 bases from V and 4 bases from J; junction bases left unmatched: 4. Germline V gene data show CDR1 as SGHRS and CDR2 as YFSETQ.

The chain uses TRBV6-5 and TRBJ2-2; 9 nucleotides line up with TRBD1. Germline V gene sequence: CDR1 MNHEY, CDR2 SVGAGI. CDR3 size: 15 residues. Trimming removed 1 base from V and 6 bases from J; junction bases left unmatched: 3. The CDR3 sequence is CASSYLQGAAGELFF. The CDR3 DNA reads TGTGCCAGCAGTTACTTACAGGGGGCTGCCGGGGAGCTGTTTTTT.

A remark on this clone: Additional DNA sequences in this sample encode the identical CDR3. The genes are TRBV5-4 and TRBJ2-5, with D perhaps TRBD2 (6 bases). Germline V gives CDR1 SGHNT, CDR2 YYREEE (reference sequence). The CDR3 has 13 residues. Trimming took 4 bases from V and 3 from J, leaving 10 bases between them. The CDR3 reads CASSLAGKETQYF. DNA for the CDR3: TGTGCCAGCAGCCTGGCGGGGAAAGAGACCCAGTACTTC.

The CDR3 DNA follows: TGTGCCTGGAGTGATGGGTGGTCTGGGGCAGCGGACAATGAGCAGTTCTTC. Translating gives CAWSDGWSGAADNEQFF. The chain employs TRBV30 and TRBJ2-1, with D perhaps TRBD1 or TRBD2 (5 bases each). This CDR3 region has 17 residues. CDR1 and CDR2 from the germline V gene are GTSNPN and SVGIG (reference sequence). V lost 1 base, J lost 5 bases, and 21 bases lay in between. The variable domain in full, with the rest retrieved from reference TRBV30 and TRBJ2-1, is SQTIHQWPATLVQPVGSPLSLECTVEGTSNPNLYWYRQAAGRGLQLLFYSVGIGQISSEVPQNLSASRPQDRQFILSSKKLLLSDSGFYLCAWSDGWSGAADNEQFFGPGTRLTVL.

The chain recombines TRBV13 with TRBJ1-6; TRBD1 matches at 9 bases. V shed 5 bases, J shed 2 bases, and the junction held 10 bases outside the gene matches. CDR1 is PRHDT and CDR2 is FYEKMQ in the germline V gene (reference sequence). The CDR3 spans 18 residues. In DNA form, the CDR3 reads TGTGCCAGCAGCCGGGCGATCGGGACAGGGACCTATAATTCACCCCTCCACTTT. Amino acid sequence: CASSRAIGTGTYNSPLHF.

The chain uses TRBV29-1 and TRBJ2-1, with D unresolved. Trimming took off 7 bases at V and 8 bases at J, with 12 bases between the two ends. CDR1 is SQVTM, CDR2 ANQGSEA, per germline. The CDR3 consists of 11 residues. CDR3 in amino acids: CSARRFDEQFF. In DNA, the CDR3 is TGCAGCGCACGTCGGTTTGATGAGCAGTTCTTC.

The rearrangement joins TRBV7-8 to TRBJ2-5; perhaps TRBD1 as D (6 bases). The V gene lost 5 bases and the J gene lost 4 bases, with 8 bases spanning the gap. Looked up from germline, CDR1 is SGHVS and CDR2 is FQNEAQ. The CDR3 totals 12 residues. As DNA, the CDR3 is TGTGCCAGCAGCGGACAGTCAGAGACCCAGTACTTC. Protein product: CASSGQSETQYF.

The V call is TRBV28, the J call TRBJ1-3, with D unclear. V was trimmed by 3 bases and J by 0 bases, leaving 6 bases between them. The CDR3 has 14 residues. Germline V gene lookup returns CDR1 MDHEN and CDR2 SYDVKM. The CDR3 reads CASSLGNSGNTIYF. CDR3 DNA: TGTGCCAGCAGTTTGGGGAACTCTGGAAACACCATATATTTT.

This clone was seen more than once but under ten times. The chain joins TRBV5-4 to TRBJ2-1, with TRBD2 identical over 7 bases. The junction had 3 bases not matched to a gene; V was cut back by 3 bases and J by 0 bases. CDR3 size: 15 residues. Germline assignment: CDR1 SGHNT and CDR2 YYREEE (reference sequence). This CDR3 reads CASSSPGGSYNEQFF. The CDR3 DNA reads as TGTGCCAGCAGCTCACCGGGGGGCTCCTACAATGAGCAGTTCTTC.

This clone was recorded only once. J is TRBJ2-5 and V is TRBV6-5, with unresolved D. Germline CDR1 is MNHEY and CDR2 is SVGAGI. With 10 bases removed from V and 2 bases from J, the gap between germline ends came to 14 bases. CDR3 size: 13 residues. The CDR3, as DNA: TGTGCCACCGCCTGGCCAGATCAAGAGACCCAGTACTTC. Translation: CATAWPDQETQYF.